These T cell receptor beta chains were read from a single sample in a study of T cells in Graves' hyperthyroidism and ophthalmopathy. Using its own MiXCR run on the multiplex PCR reads, TCRdb lists one record per CDR3 protein. The data hold over 300,000 distinct CDR3 sequences, with around 15% observed a single time. The sequenced sample consisted of blood. The receptor source for this set is a woman aged 35 to 49 with Graves' ophthalmopathy. The CDR3 runs from the conserved cysteine through the conserved F or W. D genes are given only for firm matches. Clone size is given for some rows only: seen once, a few or many times, or a class if the clone is expanded.

clone_size	d_call	v_call	j_call	cdr3_length	cdr3_nt	cdr3_aa
many	NA	TRBV6-1	TRBJ1-5	16	TGTGCCAGCAGTGCGACATGGACGAATAGCAATCAGCCCCAGCATTTT	CASSATWTNSNQPQHF
many	TRBD1	TRBV7-8	TRBJ2-1	17	TGTGCCAGCAGCTTAGAGAGGGCAGGGGGCTCCTACAATGAGCAGTTCTTC	CASSLERAGGSYNEQFF
NA	NA	TRBV5-1	TRBJ2-5	14	TGCGCCAGCAGCCCGGGTCAACTCGGAGAGACCCAGTACTTC	CASSPGQLGETQYF
NA	TRBD2	TRBV7-8	TRBJ2-2	22	TGTGCCAGCAGCCCAACTAAACTCGGGACTAGCGGGTTTGGGGCAAACACCGGGGAGCTGTTTTTT	CASSPTKLGTSGFGANTGELFF
many	NA	TRBV7-6	TRBJ2-3	16	TGTGCCAGCAGCTTAGAGGCGGGCGGGAGCACAGATACGCAGTATTTT	CASSLEAGGSTDTQYF
NA	NA	TRBV15	TRBJ2-2	17	TGTGCCACCAGCAGAAATCCCCCGGGGAGCAAGACCGGGGAGCTGTTTTTT	CATSRNPPGSKTGELFF
NA	TRBD2	TRBV11-2	TRBJ2-5	15	TGTGCCAGCAGCCCGACGGGACTAGCGTCAGAGACCCAGTACTTC	CASSPTGLASETQYF
few	TRBD1	TRBV5-1	TRBJ2-1	18	TGCGCCAGCAGCTTGGAAGGACAGGGGGTCCCCCTTTACAATGAGCAGTTCTTC	CASSLEGQGVPLYNEQFF
NA	TRBD1	TRBV7-8	TRBJ2-1	15	TGTGCCAGCAACCCGGGACAGGGGGTCGACAATGAGCAGTTCTTC	CASNPGQGVDNEQFF
many	NA	TRBV20-1	TRBJ2-3	16	TGCAGTGCTAGAGGCGTCACAGCACTTGTCACAGATACGCAGTATTTT	CSARGVTALVTDTQYF
many	TRBD2	TRBV20-1	TRBJ2-5	16	TGCAGTGCTGGACGATTGACGGGACTAGCGGGAGAGACCCAGTACTTC	CSAGRLTGLAGETQYF
few	TRBD2	TRBV5-6	TRBJ2-1	14	TGTGCCAGCAGCCTGGGAGGGCCGGACAATGAGCAGTTCTTC	CASSLGGPDNEQFF
NA	NA	TRBV7-2	TRBJ2-7	14	TGTGCCAGCAGCTTAGGCGTGGGGTCCTACGAGCAGTACTTC	CASSLGVGSYEQYF
NA	TRBD2	TRBV7-6	TRBJ2-1	16	TGTGCCAGCAGCTTAGTGGTCGGGGGGGCGGGTAATGAGCAGTTCTTC	CASSLVVGGAGNEQFF
NA	NA	TRBV14	TRBJ1-6	17	TGTGCCAGCAGCCATGTCACGGGGGGACCCTATAATTCACCCCTCCACTTT	CASSHVTGGPYNSPLHF
NA	TRBD2	TRBV4-1	TRBJ2-5	16	TGCGCCAGCAGCCAAGGGATCGGGAGGGCCGGAGAGACCCAGTACTTC	CASSQGIGRAGETQYF
few	NA	TRBV7-2	TRBJ2-7	12	TGTGCCAGCAGCAACCGACAGTCAGAGCAGTACTTC	CASSNRQSEQYF
NA	NA	TRBV24-1	TRBJ1-2	13	TGTGCCACCAGTGAAGGGGACCAACGGGGCTACGCCTTC	CATSEGDQRGYAF
many	TRBD1	TRBV29-1	TRBJ1-1	12	TGCAGCGTTGTCCGGGACAGGGGTGAAGCTTTCTTT	CSVVRDRGEAFF
many	NA	TRBV7-8	TRBJ2-5	16	TGTGCCAGCAGCCCGTTAAGAGGGCGCGGTGGGGAGACCCAGTACTTC	CASSPLRGRGGETQYF
many	NA	TRBV12-3/TRBV12-4	TRBJ2-7	14	TGTGCCAGCCACGACCAGGGCTCCTCCTACGAGCAGTACTTC	CASHDQGSSYEQYF
few	TRBD1	TRBV7-9	TRBJ1-4	15	TGTGCCAGCAGCTTTGGACAGGGGAATAATGAAAAACTGTTTTTT	CASSFGQGNNEKLFF
NA	NA	TRBV20-1	TRBJ2-7	11	TGCAGTGCTAGTTCGGGCTACGAGCAGTACTTC	CSASSGYEQYF
many	NA	TRBV7-2	TRBJ1-4	12	TGTGCCAGCAGAGATCAAGGTGAAAAACTGTTTTTT	CASRDQGEKLFF
many	NA	TRBV7-6	TRBJ2-7	14	TGTGCCAGCAGCCAACAGGGTACGCCCTACGAGCAGTACTTC	CASSQQGTPYEQYF
many	TRBD1	TRBV2	TRBJ1-2	15	TGTGCCACCCAAATGGGACCGGGACAGGGCTATGGCTACACCTTC	CATQMGPGQGYGYTF
many	NA	TRBV28	TRBJ1-6	12	TGTGCCAGCACCTTCAATAATTCACCCCTCCACTTT	CASTFNNSPLHF
many	TRBD1	TRBV20-1	TRBJ2-1	16	TGCAGTGCTAGGGTGAAATCGGACAGGCCTTACAATGAGCAGTTCTTC	CSARVKSDRPYNEQFF
NA	NA	TRBV7-9	TRBJ1-2	13	TGTGCCAGCGCGGAAGCCTCCTCCCATGGCTACACCTTC	CASAEASSHGYTF
NA	TRBD1	TRBV5-1	TRBJ1-1	15	TGCGCCAGCAGCTGGGACAGGGGGAAGAACACTGAAGCTTTCTTT	CASSWDRGKNTEAFF
many	TRBD2	TRBV2	TRBJ2-7	15	TGTGCCAGCAGGGAGCAGGGACTAGCGGGGTACGAGCAGTACTTC	CASREQGLAGYEQYF
NA	NA	TRBV5-1	TRBJ2-3	17	TGCGCCAGCAGCTTCGAGCAGGACAGCCCTAGGGGAGATACGCAGTATTTT	CASSFEQDSPRGDTQYF
many	TRBD1	TRBV30	TRBJ1-4	16	TGTGCCTGGAGTGCTTTGGGGACAGGTTGGAGTGAAAAACTGTTTTTT	CAWSALGTGWSEKLFF
NA	TRBD1	TRBV7-9	TRBJ2-7	17	TGTGCCAGCAGCTTACCAGGCGGGACAGGGCTAACCTACGAGCAGTACTTC	CASSLPGGTGLTYEQYF
many	NA	TRBV5-4	TRBJ2-1	15	TGTGCCAGCAGCGCGGGCGGGACGTCCTACAATGAGCAGTTCTTC	CASSAGGTSYNEQFF
NA	TRBD2	TRBV5-1	TRBJ2-7	15	TGCGCCAGCAGCTTGGCGCGGGGGGCCCACTACGAGCAGTACTTC	CASSLARGAHYEQYF
NA	TRBD2	TRBV27	TRBJ2-5	15	TGTGCCAGCAGCCGACTAGCGGGAGAGGGTGAGACCCAGTACTTC	CASSRLAGEGETQYF
many	NA	TRBV3-1	TRBJ1-2	17	TGTGCCAGCAGCCCAACCGCCTCGGGGGGGAGCGGCTATGGCTACACCTTC	CASSPTASGGSGYGYTF
many	TRBD2	TRBV12-3/TRBV12-4	TRBJ2-2	16	TGTGCCAGCAGTTTTCAGTCGGCGGGAGGGGTCGGGGAGCTGTTTTTT	CASSFQSAGGVGELFF
few	NA	TRBV5-6	TRBJ2-7	12	TGTGCCAGCAGCTTGCGCGTGGGCGCGCAGTACTTC	CASSLRVGAQYF
NA	NA	TRBV30	TRBJ1-1	11	TGTGCCTCGAGGAGTGGTGGTGAAGCTTTCTTT	CASRSGGEAFF